A single sample gave rise to the 5 T cell receptor beta chains below, sequenced in a study of cytomegalovirus exposure and HLA in healthy donors (dated by TCRdb to about 2017). The library was generated by the immunoSEQ multiplex PCR assay. For the multiplex PCR, a mixture combining 60 forward primers for TCR Vbeta segments and 13 reverse primers for TCR Jbeta segments was used. TCRdb provides this immuneACCESS table in a form limited to in-frame rearrangements. Some clones are lacking; in checked studies, under half of them reflect an unresolved V gene, and why the rest are absent is not known. The sample table records about 160,000 clones; about 80% of these occur just once. Together, the top ten hold about 9.6% of the sample. Sample: PBMCs. These receptors were taken from a young man in good health and CMV-seropositive.

This rearrangement joins TRBV2 to TRBJ1-5; D gene unclear. The CDR3 loop spans 15 amino acids. Trimming cost V 6 bases and J 0 bases, with 12 bases left between them. Germline CDR1 reads SNHLY; CDR2 reads FYNNEI. CDR3 protein: CASRWTAYSNQPQHF. The CDR3 DNA sequence: TGTGCCAGCAGGTGGACTGCTTATAGCAATCAGCCCCAGCATTTT.

In regard to this clone: The junction and the germline gene differ at one end; a read error may be behind it. This sequence joins TRBV7-2 and TRBJ1-2, with 7 bases fitting TRBD1. Germline CDR1 is SGHTA and CDR2 is FQGNSA. This CDR3 region has 13 residues. CDR3 in amino acids: CASSLGGPGQGVF. Written as DNA, the CDR3 is TGTGCCAGCAGCTTAGGGGGGCCGGGGCAGGGGGTCTTC. Based on the CDR3 plus reference TRBV7-2 and TRBJ1-2, the full variable domain is GAGVSQSPSNKVTEKGKDVELRCDPISGHTALYWYRQSLGQGLEFLIYFQGNSAPDKSGLPSDRFSAERTGGSVSTLTIQRTQQEDSAVYLCASSLGGPGQGVFGSGTRLTVV.

The chain uses TRBV11-2 and TRBJ2-3, with 7 nucleotides matching TRBD1. CDR3 size: 17 residues. V dropped 2 bases and J dropped 2; count of bases not matched to a gene: 10. Per the germline V gene, CDR1 is SGHAT and CDR2 is FQNNGV. The CDR3 loop is CASSLTVQGPHTDTQYF. The CDR3 coding sequence is TGTGCCAGCAGCTTAACTGTACAGGGGCCACACACAGATACGCAGTATTTT.

This clone has only a few counts. The chain couples TRBV19 to TRBJ2-2, with 11 bases lining up with TRBD2. The ends lost 3 bases at V and 6 bases at J; junction bases unmatched: 12. The CDR3 has 18 residues. The germline V gene has CDR1 LNHDA and CDR2 SQIVND (reference sequence). The CDR3 is CASSIIGTSGSTAGELFF. The CDR3 DNA is TGTGCCAGTAGTATCATTGGGACTAGCGGATCAACAGCCGGGGAGCTGTTTTTT.

This sequence joins TRBV6-1 and TRBJ2-7, with TRBD1 identical over 7 bases. The CDR3 is 16 amino acids. Trimming cost V 4 bases and J 5 bases; bases outside gene matches: 14. Germline V gives CDR1 MNHNS, CDR2 SASEGT. Here the CDR3 reads CASSGYRGQQSDEQYF. The DNA of the CDR3 is TGTGCCAGCAGTGGTTATAGGGGGCAACAGTCGGACGAGCAGTACTTC.